This TCR beta chain was documented in a study of beta chain features in type 1 diabetes. Reverse transcribing all isolated RNA meant expressed TCRB transcripts were sequenced. Sequencing used immunoSEQ multiplex PCR; TCRdb keeps in-frame clones, though not all of them. Among approximately 150,000 clones listed, almost 65% were seen once. Unmatched junction bases numbered 7, after V lost 2 bases and J lost 1 base. The CDR3 consists of 16 residues. The germline V gene has CDR1 LGHNA and CDR2 YSLEER. Remarks on this clone: What it recognizes is unknown.

Study findings and constraints: Researchers report that Type 1 diabetes patients had moderately but significantly shorter TCRB CDR3s across all four CD4+ subsets.

The receptor was isolated from a man aged 25-45 years with type 1 diabetes. Sequenced sample: naive CD4+ T cells from blood. The rearrangement uses TRBV4-3 and TRBJ2-7; 8 bases match TRBD2. CDR3 in DNA: TGCGCCAGCAGCCAAACTGCCTCGGGGGGGTCCTACGAGCAGTACTTC. Translation: CASSQTASGGSYEQYF.